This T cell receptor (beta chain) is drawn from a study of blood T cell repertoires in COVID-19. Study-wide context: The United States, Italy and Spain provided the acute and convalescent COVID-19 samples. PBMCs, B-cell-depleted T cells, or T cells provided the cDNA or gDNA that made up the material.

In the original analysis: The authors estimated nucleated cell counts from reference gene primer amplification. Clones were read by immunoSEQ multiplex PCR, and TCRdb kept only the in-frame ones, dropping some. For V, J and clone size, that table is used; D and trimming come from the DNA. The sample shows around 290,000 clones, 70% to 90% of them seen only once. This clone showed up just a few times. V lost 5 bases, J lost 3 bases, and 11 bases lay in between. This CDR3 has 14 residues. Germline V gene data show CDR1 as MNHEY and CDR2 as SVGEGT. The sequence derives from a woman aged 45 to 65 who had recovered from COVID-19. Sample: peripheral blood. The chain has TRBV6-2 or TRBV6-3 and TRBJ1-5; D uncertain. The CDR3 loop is CASSLGSYNQPQHF. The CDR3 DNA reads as TGTGCCAGCAGTCTGGGGAGTTACAATCAGCCCCAGCATTTT.